This TCR beta chain originates from a study of metastatic and nonmetastatic thyroid tumors. Across the study: The comparison covered peripheral blood and tumor or nodule tissue in malignant and benign thyroid patients. Points from the study as a whole: In blood and tumor, TCR beta diversity was reportedly significantly higher in malignant thyroid tumors than in benign nodules.

This clone counts as medium-sized. Its cognate antigen is unknown. V shed 6 bases and J shed 2 bases, with 22 bases lying between them. The CDR3 is made up of 17 amino acids. The germline CDR1 and CDR2 sequences are MDHEN and SYDVKM. Thyroid surgery took place with no prior treatment in any patient. Original handling: Built for papillary thyroid cancer, a distant-metastasis classifier drew on CDR3 differences across clinicopathological groups. From the PCR reads, TCRdb re-called clones with MiXCR. These V and J calls rely on TCRdb rather than the paper's analysis. This sample has more than 25,000 clones, with 10% to 14% found just once.

The TCR was taken from a female donor with papillary thyroid cancer or a benign thyroid nodule (not recorded which). Some clones in this sample may be carry-over from other donors' samples. V usage is TRBV28 and J usage is TRBJ1-2; possibly TRBD1 for D (5 bases). The sequenced sample consisted of blood. CDR3 amino acids: CASSSSSRGRPNYGYTF. The CDR3 DNA reads TGTGCCAGCAGCTCATCCTCACGGGGACGGCCGAACTATGGCTACACCTTC.